Presented here are 30 T cell receptor beta chains from one specimen sequenced in a study of T cell repertoires in cytomegalovirus infection. TCRdb reprocessed the reads with MiXCR, giving one entry per CDR3 protein. There are around 800,000 distinct CDR3 sequences in the sample; 32% occur only once, and around 11% lies in the top ten. For these receptors, no antigen is known. The source was cultured CD8+ T cells from PBMCs, collected from culture after CMV antigen stimulation. Receptors originate from a human donor in good health (CMV status not recorded). Some clones in this sample may be carry-over from other donors' samples.

The chain has TRBV5-6 and TRBJ1-2; TRBD1 is a possible D gene (6 bases). Trimming stripped 0 bases from V and 8 bases from J, with 20 bases between. CDR1 SGHDT and CDR2 YYEEEE come from the germline V gene. The CDR3 sequence is 16 residues long. The CDR3 region has the DNA TGTGCCAGCAGCTTGGGACAGGCCTCTTTCGGGAGAGGCTACACCTTC. It is translated as CASSLGQASFGRGYTF.

The chain combines TRBV13 with TRBJ2-7; tentatively, D is TRBD1 (6 bases). Germline CDR1 is PRHDT and CDR2 is FYEKMQ (reference sequence). Trimming took 0 bases from V and 0 from J, leaving 12 bases between them. This CDR3 comprises 16 residues. The CDR3 coding sequence is TGTGCCAGCAGCTTAGGAGGGGACACCCCCTCCTACGAGCAGTACTTC. Translating gives CASSLGGDTPSYEQYF. Drawing the rest from reference TRBV13 and TRBJ2-7, the complete variable domain is AAGVIQSPRHLIKEKRETATLKCYPIPRHDTVYWYQQGPGQDPQFLISFYEKMQSDKGSIPDRFSAQQFSDYHSELNMSSLELGDSALYFCASSLGGDTPSYEQYFGPGTRLTVT.

This clonotype was observed a few times. The rearrangement joins TRBV10-3 to TRBJ2-2, with TRBD2 as a possible D gene (7 bases). The CDR3 extends over 15 amino acids. Germline V gene data show CDR1 as ENHRY and CDR2 as SYGVKD. V was shortened by 7 bases and J by 1 base, with 13 bases between the two germline ends. The CDR3 is CAIKAGAGNTGELFF. The CDR3 bases are TGTGCCATCAAGGCGGGGGCCGGGAACACCGGGGAGCTGTTTTTT.

The gene calls are TRBV6-1 and TRBJ1-1; D gene uncertain. V was trimmed by 1 base and J by 4 bases, leaving 13 bases between them. The length of the CDR3 is 15 residues. Germline V lookup: CDR1 MNHNS, CDR2 SASEGT. CDR3 nucleotides: TGTGCCAGCAGTGAAGAGCGGTTTCCCGGCACTGAAGCTTTCTTT. Protein sequence: CASSEERFPGTEAFF.

V is TRBV7-9 and J is TRBJ2-3; D may be TRBD1 (6 bases). Germline CDR1 SEHNR, CDR2 FQNEAQ (reference sequence). V was trimmed by 4 bases and J by 0 bases, leaving 14 bases between them. This CDR3 spans 16 amino acids. The CDR3 is CASSWPQGISTDTQYF. The CDR3 nucleotides are TGTGCCAGCAGCTGGCCACAGGGCATTAGCACAGATACGCAGTATTTT.

This clonotype was seen a few times. The rearrangement uses TRBV19 and TRBJ1-1; TRBD1 is a possible D gene (5 bases). The V and J ends lost 6 bases and 4 bases respectively, with 15 bases between them. The CDR3 runs to 14 residues. Germline CDR1 LNHDA, CDR2 SQIVND (reference sequence). CDR3 nucleotide sequence: TGTGCCAGTAGGCCGCGCGGGGGAGGCACTGAAGCTTTCTTT. It translates to CASRPRGGGTEAFF.

This clonotype was counted only a few times. This chain joins TRBV12-3 or TRBV12-4 and TRBJ2-5; no reliable D call. The CDR3 is 13 residues long. V lost 3 bases and J lost 5, with 10 bases in between. This CDR3 reads CASSLGSRETQYF. CDR3 in DNA: TGTGCCAGCAGTTTGGGTTCCCGGGAGACCCAGTACTTC.

The table lists this clonotype with many counts. The V call is TRBV6-1, the J call TRBJ2-1; tentative D call: TRBD1 (5 bases). This CDR3 spans 16 amino acids. In germline, CDR1 is MNHNS, CDR2 SASEGT. Deletions cut 6 bases from V and 0 bases from J, with 15 bases between. The CDR3: CASSGPGQGSYNEQFF. CDR3 DNA sequence: TGTGCCAGCAGCGGCCCCGGTCAGGGCTCCTACAATGAGCAGTTCTTC.

V and J are TRBV5-1 and TRBJ2-1; 12 bases are a match to TRBD1. CDR1 is SGHRS, CDR2 YFSETQ, per germline. With 0 bases clipped from V and 5 bases from J, the junction kept 6 bases outside the gene matches. The CDR3 sequence is 17 residues long. The CDR3 DNA is TGCGCCAGCAGCTTGGCCCAGGGACAGGGGGCTGACAATGAGCAGTTCTTC. Translated, it gives CASSLAQGQGADNEQFF.

The V gene is TRBV27, the J gene TRBJ1-5, with D possibly TRBD1 on 6 matching bases. This CDR3 contains 14 residues. Germline CDR1 is MNHEY and CDR2 is SMNVEV (reference sequence). V gave up 8 bases and J gave up 3 bases, with 14 bases separating them. The DNA of the CDR3 is TGTGCCAGCTCATCGGGACATAACAATCAGCCCCAGCATTTT. It encodes CASSSGHNNQPQHF.

In this sample, this clonotype turned up once. The chain joins TRBV4-3 to TRBJ2-5; D is uncertain. The CDR3 length is 16 residues. Trimming pared 0 bases from V and 5 bases from J, leaving 16 bases between. Germline lookup yields CDR1 LGHNA and CDR2 YSLEER. CDR3 sequence: CASSQDYPGDGETQYF. The DNA for the CDR3 is TGCGCCAGCAGCCAAGATTATCCCGGAGACGGGGAGACCCAGTACTTC.

The chain combines TRBV29-1 with TRBJ2-1, with 7 bases aligning to TRBD1. The CDR3 runs to 13 residues. Germline V lookup: CDR1 SQVTM, CDR2 ANQGSEA. The V gene end was trimmed by 5 bases and the J gene end by 11 bases; junction bases not matched to a gene: 12. CDR3 in DNA: TGCAGCGTTCCGACAGGGATCCCATTGCAGCAGTTCTTC. It specifies CSVPTGIPLQQFF.

This clonotype was seen a few times. This chain connects TRBV7-9 to TRBJ1-2, with 8 bases that match TRBD1. The CDR3 is 19 amino acids. J was trimmed by 4 bases and V by 5 bases; bases with no gene match: 21. Germline lookup yields CDR1 SEHNR and CDR2 FQNEAQ (reference sequence). The CDR3 DNA reads as TGTGCCAGCAGCCCGGACAGGGCCCTAATCGAGGGGAAAATCTATGGCTACACCTTC. As protein: CASSPDRALIEGKIYGYTF.

J is TRBJ1-1 and V is TRBV19, with 9 positions matching TRBD1. The J segment lost 8 bases and the V segment lost 2 bases, leaving 6 bases of the junction unmatched. Looked up from germline, CDR1 is LNHDA and CDR2 is SQIVND (reference sequence). This CDR3 has 14 amino acids. In nucleotides, the CDR3 is TGTGCCAGTAGTATATCTGGGACAGGGTGGGAAGCTTTCTTT. Translation gives CASSISGTGWEAFF.

The chain combines TRBV3-1 with TRBJ1-2; perhaps TRBD1 as D (5 bases). Trimming took off 1 base at V and 4 bases at J, with 19 bases between the two ends. The CDR3 has 17 residues. Germline assignment: CDR1 LGHDT and CDR2 YNNKEL (reference sequence). CDR3 sequence reads: CASSQGGSQEAFYGYTF. For the CDR3, the DNA is TGTGCCAGCAGCCAAGGAGGTTCACAGGAAGCCTTCTATGGCTACACCTTC.

This clonotype showed up many times. The chain combines TRBV5-5 with TRBJ1-6, with D unclear. This CDR3 comprises 17 residues. The V gene lost 0 bases and the J gene lost 2 bases, with 12 bases spanning the gap. Per the germline V gene, CDR1 is SGHKS and CDR2 is YYEKEE (reference sequence). The CDR3 loop is CASSLGPYSTYNSPLHF. Written as DNA, the CDR3 is TGTGCCAGCAGCTTGGGCCCCTACAGTACCTATAATTCACCCCTCCACTTT.

The V call is TRBV19, the J call TRBJ2-5, with D unclear. CDR3 length: 15 amino acids. CDR1 and CDR2 from the germline V gene are LNHDA and SQIVND (reference sequence). With 1 base removed from V and 2 bases from J, the gap between germline ends came to 11 bases. CDR3 nucleotides: TGTGCCAGTAGTATAGGATACAGAATTCAAGAGACCCAGTACTTC. The encoded protein is CASSIGYRIQETQYF.

The rearrangement links TRBV6-6 to TRBJ1-4; no clear D. The V and J ends lost 7 bases and 7 bases respectively, with 10 bases between them. The germline gives CDR1 MNHNY, CDR2 SVGAGI (reference sequence). The CDR3 has 12 amino acids. The CDR3 is CASTLGSEKLFF. In DNA, the CDR3 is TGTGCCAGCACCCTAGGATCTGAAAAACTGTTTTTT.

This rearrangement joins TRBV7-2 to TRBJ1-1; D not certain. The germline V gene has CDR1 SGHTA and CDR2 FQGNSA. This CDR3 spans 12 amino acids. Trimming removed 5 bases from V and 4 bases from J, with 8 bases in between. CDR3 in amino acids: CASSALGTEAFF. The CDR3 DNA reads as TGTGCCAGCAGCGCCCTTGGCACTGAAGCTTTCTTT.

This rearrangement joins TRBV28 to TRBJ2-2; D perhaps matches TRBD2 (5 bases). Trimming left V 6 bases short and J 6 bases short, with 17 bases between. Germline V CDR1 and CDR2: MDHEN, SYDVKM. This CDR3 is built from 15 residues. The CDR3 DNA reads as TGTGCCAGCAGAACGGACTTTGTAATGCCCGGGGAGCTGTTTTTT. The encoded protein is CASRTDFVMPGELFF.

This clonotype turned up a few times. The chain is built from TRBV14 and TRBJ2-1; D gene ambiguous. The germline V gene has CDR1 SGHDN and CDR2 FVKESK. This CDR3 has 15 amino acids. V was cut by 4 bases and J by 4 bases, with 14 bases left in between. Here the CDR3 reads CASSPWVSRYNEQFF. CDR3 DNA sequence: TGTGCCAGCAGCCCGTGGGTCAGCAGGTACAATGAGCAGTTCTTC.

The V gene is TRBV12-3 or TRBV12-4, the J gene TRBJ2-5; D is undetermined. Deletions cut 2 bases from V and 5 bases from J, with 9 bases between. The CDR3 is 13 residues long. The CDR3 here is CASSLTPRETQYF. The CDR3 DNA follows: TGTGCCAGCAGTTTAACCCCTCGGGAGACCCAGTACTTC.

The rearrangement links TRBV4-1 to TRBJ1-1; perhaps TRBD1 as D (5 bases). Trimming removed 3 bases at V and 4 bases at J, with 12 bases between. In germline, CDR1 is MGHRA, CDR2 YSYEKL. This CDR3 comprises 14 residues. For the CDR3, the DNA is TGCGCCAGCAGCCACTCCGGGGGGGGCACTGAAGCTTTCTTT. This sequence encodes CASSHSGGGTEAFF.

In this sample, this clonotype turned up many times. This chain links TRBV7-9 with TRBJ2-1, with 8 bases that match TRBD2. Germline values: CDR1 SEHNR, CDR2 FQNEAQ (reference sequence). This CDR3 is built from 15 residues. V shed 5 bases, J shed 6 bases, and the junction held 9 bases outside the gene matches. CDR3 loop: CASSHGGARANEQFF. The CDR3 DNA follows: TGTGCCAGCAGCCACGGGGGGGCCCGGGCCAATGAGCAGTTCTTC.

V and J are TRBV19 and TRBJ1-2; a possible D gene is TRBD1 (5 bases). The CDR3 is 13 residues long. V lost 5 bases to trimming and J lost 6 bases, with 13 bases between them. Looked up from germline, CDR1 is LNHDA and CDR2 is SQIVND (reference sequence). The CDR3 sequence is CASSPWGSDGYTF. CDR3 sequence (DNA): TGTGCCAGTAGTCCGTGGGGCAGCGATGGCTACACCTTC.

The chain links TRBV12-3 or TRBV12-4 to TRBJ1-5; D uncertain. Trimming pared 2 bases from V and 3 bases from J, leaving 8 bases between. The CDR3 contains 14 residues. This chain's CDR3 is CASSLMADNQPQHF. CDR3 DNA sequence: TGTGCCAGCAGTTTAATGGCAGACAATCAGCCCCAGCATTTT.

This clonotype has a handful of counts. The rearrangement links TRBV7-9 to TRBJ2-7, with D perhaps TRBD1 or TRBD2 (5 bases each). Trimming removed 4 bases from V and 2 bases from J, with 12 bases in between. This CDR3 region has 14 residues. Per germline, CDR1 SEHNR and CDR2 FQNEAQ (reference sequence). CDR3: CASSYGDGAYEQYF. The CDR3 DNA reads TGTGCCAGCAGCTATGGGGACGGAGCCTACGAGCAGTACTTC. The whole variable domain, filled in from reference TRBV7-9 and TRBJ2-7, reads DTGVSQNPRHKITKRGQNVTFRCDPISEHNRLYWYRQTLGQGPEFLTYFQNEAQLEKSRLLSDRFSAERPKGSFSTLEIQRTEQGDSAMYLCASSYGDGAYEQYFGPGTRLTVT.

This chain links TRBV4-1 with TRBJ2-7; no reliable D call. The CDR3 has 15 amino acids. Germline loops: CDR1 MGHRA, CDR2 YSYEKL. V was pared by 0 bases and J by 1 base, with 10 bases between. CDR3 coding DNA: TGCGCCAGCAGCCAAGAGTGGTCAGTTTCCTACGAGCAGTACTTC. Its protein is CASSQEWSVSYEQYF.

The chain has TRBV10-3 and TRBJ1-2, with unresolved D. Germline V gene sequence: CDR1 ENHRY, CDR2 SYGVKD. V gave up 6 bases and J gave up 6 bases, with 8 bases separating them. The CDR3 is 11 residues long. The CDR3 protein is CAIRETDGYTF. CDR3 nucleotides: TGTGCCATCAGGGAAACTGATGGCTACACCTTC.

This clonotype has a handful of counts. J is TRBJ2-1 and V is TRBV12-3 or TRBV12-4; 10 bases agree with TRBD1. The CDR3 extends over 15 amino acids. With 6 bases clipped from V and 8 bases from J, the junction kept 10 bases outside the gene matches. The CDR3 protein is CASRPGTGAKYEQFF. The CDR3 DNA reads TGTGCCAGCAGACCGGGGACAGGGGCTAAGTATGAGCAGTTCTTC.